This T cell receptor beta chain was recorded in a study of OX40 agonist ivuxolimab in advanced cancers. Study as a whole: As their treatment, patients were administered ivuxolimab, an agonistic anti-OX40 (CD134) antibody. Overall study results and limits: Determination of antigen specificity was not performed for the expanded peripheral T cells.

On this clone: Its antigen is not identified.

V was pared by 10 bases and J by 5 bases, with 9 bases of the junction left unmatched. CDR1 is MDHEN, CDR2 SYDVKM, per germline. The CDR3 covers 13 residues. Method: immunoSEQ multiplex PCR; TCRdb's copy keeps in-frame clones and lacks some. In the table there are 57,000 or so clones, roughly 85% of which are singletons. Any history of autoimmune disease or systemic immunosuppression disqualified patients. J is TRBJ1-1 and V is TRBV28, with TRBD1 matching over 8 bases. Sample: CD4+ or CD8+ T cells sorted from blood, taken in a trial of the OX40 agonist ivuxolimab. This TCR derives from an adult with an advanced solid tumor such as melanoma, head and neck, liver or kidney cancer. The CDR3 loop reads CATTGTGRTEAFF. CDR3 DNA sequence: TGTGCCACCACTGGGACAGGCCGAACTGAAGCTTTCTTT.